This TCR beta chain came from a study of blood T cells in healthy people across ages. Study results and limitations: Long-lived donors had more naive CD4+ cells and higher diversity than aged donors.

Germline V gene sequence: CDR1 SNHLY, CDR2 FYNNEI. This CDR3 region has 16 residues. V was clipped by 6 bases and J by 0 bases, with 15 bases between them. About this clonotype: What it recognizes is unknown.

With a J-beta primer mix and a sample-barcoded 5' primer, a second PCR ran about 7 to 11 cycles. TCRdb ran MiXCR on the 5' RACE reads and lists one entry per CDR3 protein. Of about 570,000 distinct CDR3 sequences in the sample, about 26% are singletons; the top ten hold approximately 17%. Specimen: blood. The chain recombines TRBV2 with TRBJ2-1; no definite D call. The clonotype comes from a woman in her seventies in good health. DNA for the CDR3: TGTGCCAGCAGGGCCACTTCGGCCAGCTCCTACAATGAGCAGTTCTTC. This sequence encodes CASRATSASSYNEQFF.